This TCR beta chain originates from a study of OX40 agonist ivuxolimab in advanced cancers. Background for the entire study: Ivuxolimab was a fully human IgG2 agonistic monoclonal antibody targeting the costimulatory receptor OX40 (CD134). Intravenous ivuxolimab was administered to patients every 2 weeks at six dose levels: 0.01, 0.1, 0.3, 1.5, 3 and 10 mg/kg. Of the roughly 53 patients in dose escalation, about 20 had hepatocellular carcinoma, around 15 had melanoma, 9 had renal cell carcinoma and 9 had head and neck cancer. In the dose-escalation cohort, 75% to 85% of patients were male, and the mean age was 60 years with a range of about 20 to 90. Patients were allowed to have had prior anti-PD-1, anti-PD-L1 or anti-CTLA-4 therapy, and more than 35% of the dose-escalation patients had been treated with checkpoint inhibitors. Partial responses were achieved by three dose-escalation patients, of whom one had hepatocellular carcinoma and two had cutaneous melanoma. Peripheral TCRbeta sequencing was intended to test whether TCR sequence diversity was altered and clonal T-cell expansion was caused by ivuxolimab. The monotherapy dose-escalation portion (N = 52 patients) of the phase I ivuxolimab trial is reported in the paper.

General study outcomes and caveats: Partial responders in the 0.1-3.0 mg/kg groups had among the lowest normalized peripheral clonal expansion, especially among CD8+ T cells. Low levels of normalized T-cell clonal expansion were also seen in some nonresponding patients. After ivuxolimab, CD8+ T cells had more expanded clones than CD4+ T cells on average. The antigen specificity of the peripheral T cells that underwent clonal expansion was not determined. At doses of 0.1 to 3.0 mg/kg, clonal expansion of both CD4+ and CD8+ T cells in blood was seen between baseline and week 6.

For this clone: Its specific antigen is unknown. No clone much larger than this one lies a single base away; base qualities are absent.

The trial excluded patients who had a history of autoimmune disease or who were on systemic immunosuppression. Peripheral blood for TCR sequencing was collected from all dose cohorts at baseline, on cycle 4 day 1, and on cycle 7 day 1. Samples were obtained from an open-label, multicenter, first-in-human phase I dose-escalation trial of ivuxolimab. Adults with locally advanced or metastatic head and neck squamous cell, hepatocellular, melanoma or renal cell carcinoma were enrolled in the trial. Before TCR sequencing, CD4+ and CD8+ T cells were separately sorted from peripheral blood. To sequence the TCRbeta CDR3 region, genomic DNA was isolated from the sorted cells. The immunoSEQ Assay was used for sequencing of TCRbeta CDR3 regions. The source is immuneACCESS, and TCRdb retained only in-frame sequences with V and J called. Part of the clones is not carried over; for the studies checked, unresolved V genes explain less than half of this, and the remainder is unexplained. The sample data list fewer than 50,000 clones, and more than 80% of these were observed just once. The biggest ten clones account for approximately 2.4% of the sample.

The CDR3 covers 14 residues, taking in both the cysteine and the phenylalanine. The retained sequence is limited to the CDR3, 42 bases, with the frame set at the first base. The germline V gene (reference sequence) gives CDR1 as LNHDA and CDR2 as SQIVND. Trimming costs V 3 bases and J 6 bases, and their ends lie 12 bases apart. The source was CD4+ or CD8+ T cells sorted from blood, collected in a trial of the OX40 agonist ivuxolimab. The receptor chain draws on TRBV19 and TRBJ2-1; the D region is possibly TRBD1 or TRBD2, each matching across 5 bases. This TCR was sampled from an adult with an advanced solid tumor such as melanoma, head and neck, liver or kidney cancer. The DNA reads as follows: TGTGCCAGTAGTATGGGGGATTCTCTCAATGAGCAGTTCTTC. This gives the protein CASSMGDSLNEQFF.